One sample yielded the 20 T cell receptor beta chains listed below, sequenced in a study of shared clonotypes between healthy human individuals. Some clones are missing from TCRdb's copy, which holds only in-frame ones; the method was immunoSEQ multiplex PCR. The sample records approximately 2.4 million clones, 95% being singletons. The sequencing input was naive CD4+ T cells sorted from blood. Subset denoted: CD45RA+ positively selected. These receptors came from a man younger than 35 in good health.

In DNA, the CDR3 is TGTGCCAGCAGAGCGGAGAATGAGCAGTTCTTC. This translates into CASRAENEQFF. This rearrangement joins TRBV2 to TRBJ2-1, with a possible D match to TRBD2 (5 bases). In germline, CDR1 is SNHLY, CDR2 FYNNEI. Deletions cut 6 bases from V and 7 bases from J, with 7 bases between. The CDR3 spans 11 residues.

The chain carries TRBV5-6 and TRBJ2-3, with D perhaps matching TRBD1 or TRBD2 (6 bases each). There are 15 residues in the CDR3. V was clipped by 1 base and J by 2 bases, with 11 bases between them. In germline, CDR1 is SGHDT, CDR2 YYEEEE. CDR3 sequence (DNA): TGTGCCAGCAGCTTGAACGGGGGCCCCACAGATACGCAGTATTTT. This codes for CASSLNGGPTDTQYF.

The V gene is TRBV7-9, the J gene TRBJ1-6, with D unresolved. V was cut by 0 bases and J by 6 bases, with 18 bases left in between. The germline V gene has CDR1 SEHNR and CDR2 FQNEAQ (reference sequence). The CDR3 is made up of 18 amino acids. As DNA, the CDR3 is TGTGCCAGCAGCTTAGCTCGCCTAGGAGTTACGGGTAATTCACCCCTCCACTTT. This translates into CASSLARLGVTGNSPLHF.

The chain's CDR3 is CASSPRGGRETEAFF. CDR3 in DNA: TGTGCCAGCTCACCGCGCGGGGGCCGGGAGACTGAAGCTTTCTTT. J is TRBJ1-1 and V is TRBV18; D might be TRBD1 (6 bases). Trimming stripped 3 bases from V and 5 bases from J, with 16 bases between. Germline V gene sequence: CDR1 KGHSH, CDR2 LQKENI. This CDR3 region has 15 residues.

The rearrangement links TRBV5-4 to TRBJ2-5; TRBD1 matches at 9 bases. The CDR3 runs to 14 residues. From germline, CDR1 is SGHNT and CDR2 YYREEE (reference sequence). Germline trimming cut 5 bases from V and 1 base from J; bases unmatched to any gene: 3. The CDR3 DNA is TGTGCCAGCAGAAGGGACAGGGCCCAAGAGACCCAGTACTTC. It is translated as CASRRDRAQETQYF.

V usage is TRBV9 and J usage is TRBJ2-2; 13 nucleotides line up with TRBD2. This CDR3 contains 19 residues. With V trimmed by 3 bases and J by 5 bases, 13 bases remained unmatched. CDR1 is SGDLS, CDR2 YYNGEE, per germline. In DNA form, the CDR3 reads TGTGCCAGCAGCGCGCGACAACCGGGACTAGCGGGGTCGACCGGGGAGCTGTTTTTT. It translates to CASSARQPGLAGSTGELFF.

The gene calls are TRBV5-1 and TRBJ2-7, with a tentative D call TRBD2 (5 bases). The V end was cut by 4 bases, the J end by 2 bases, with 13 bases between. This CDR3 has 14 amino acids. CDR1 SGHRS and CDR2 YFSETQ come from the germline V gene. This chain's CDR3 is CASSRTGVTYEQYF. The CDR3 nucleotides read TGCGCCAGCAGCCGGACTGGGGTTACCTACGAGCAGTACTTC.

The CDR3 region is CASKPGWGYYGYTF. The CDR3 region has the DNA TGTGCCAGCAAGCCGGGATGGGGGTACTATGGCTACACCTTC. The chain carries TRBV19 and TRBJ1-2; weak D call: TRBD1 (5 bases). Germline-derived CDR1 and CDR2 are LNHDA and SQIVND (reference sequence). The CDR3 has 14 amino acids. Trimming stripped 9 bases from V and 3 bases from J, with 17 bases between.

The chain couples TRBV19 to TRBJ1-5; perhaps TRBD1 as D (6 bases). V was pared by 6 bases and J by 0 bases, with 12 bases between. The CDR3 runs to 15 residues. Germline loops: CDR1 LNHDA, CDR2 SQIVND (reference sequence). CDR3 amino acids: CASSMDSNSNQPQHF. The CDR3 DNA reads as TGTGCCAGTAGCATGGACAGCAATAGCAATCAGCCCCAGCATTTT.

V gene TRBV15 combines with J gene TRBJ2-3; TRBD1 agrees at 9 bases. J was trimmed by 4 bases and V by 5 bases; bases with no gene match: 4. This CDR3 has 14 residues. The germline V gene has CDR1 LNHNV and CDR2 YYDKDF (reference sequence). CDR3 in DNA: TGTGCCACCAGCGGACAGGGGATTGCAGATACGCAGTATTTT. It encodes CATSGQGIADTQYF.

The rearrangement joins TRBV7-9 to TRBJ2-1, with D maybe TRBD2 (6 bases). Per germline, CDR1 SEHNR and CDR2 FQNEAQ (reference sequence). This CDR3 contains 14 residues. Trimming pared 1 base from V and 13 bases from J, leaving 17 bases between. The CDR3 coding sequence is TGTGCCAGCAGCTTAGTCAACACCGGGGGTGATCAGTTCTTC. Its protein product is CASSLVNTGGDQFF. The variable domain in full, with the rest retrieved from reference TRBV7-9 and TRBJ2-1, is DTGVSQNPRHKITKRGQNVTFRCDPISEHNRLYWYRQTLGQGPEFLTYFQNEAQLEKSRLLSDRFSAERPKGSFSTLEIQRTEQGDSAMYLCASSLVNTGGDQFFGPGTRLTVL.

This clone was found once. The chain has TRBV5-1 and TRBJ1-6; no clear D. V was clipped by 1 base and J by 9 bases, with 17 bases between them. This CDR3 is built from 16 residues. Germline V gene sequence: CDR1 SGHRS, CDR2 YFSETQ. The CDR3 protein is CASSLSQLLAGSPLHF. The CDR3 DNA follows: TGCGCCAGCAGCTTGAGCCAGCTCCTAGCAGGTTCACCCCTCCACTTT.

CDR3 nucleotides: TGCGCCAGCAAGGCGGGAGCTATCACAGATACGCAGTATTTT. Translating it yields CASKAGAITDTQYF. The rearrangement links TRBV5-1 to TRBJ2-3, with 7 bases aligning to TRBD2. The trim removed 6 bases at V and 2 bases at J, leaving 6 bases unmatched. The CDR3 spans 14 residues. Germline V gives CDR1 SGHRS, CDR2 YFSETQ.

In its sample, this clone was seen once. This chain joins TRBV5-1 and TRBJ1-6; 12 nucleotides agree with TRBD1. With V trimmed by 0 bases and J by 9 bases, 10 bases remained unmatched. The CDR3 runs 18 residues. Germline V CDR1 and CDR2: SGHRS, YFSETQ. CDR3 nucleotide sequence: TGCGCCAGCAGCTTGGATTCCGGGACAGGGGGCGCCGGTTCACCCCTCCACTTT. As protein: CASSLDSGTGGAGSPLHF.

The rearrangement joins TRBV5-1 to TRBJ1-2; unclear D gene. From germline, CDR1 is SGHRS and CDR2 YFSETQ. V dropped 4 bases and J dropped 4 bases, with 14 bases sitting between them. The CDR3 consists of 14 residues. CDR3: CASSVRPDIYGYTF. CDR3 bases: TGCGCCAGCAGCGTGCGGCCAGACATCTATGGCTACACCTTC.

CDR3 sequence reads: CASSPRPEGGGYTF. CDR3 in DNA: TGTGCCAGCAGCCCGAGACCCGAGGGGGGTGGCTACACCTTC. The J gene is TRBJ1-2, the V gene TRBV7-8; D perhaps matches TRBD1 (6 bases). Germline CDR1 SGHVS, CDR2 FQNEAQ. Deletions cut 5 bases from V and 7 bases from J, with 17 bases between. The CDR3 is made up of 14 amino acids.

This clone was seen only once. This chain joins TRBV21-1 and TRBJ2-5. TRBV21-1 is a pseudogene locus. The CDR3 runs to 16 residues. CDR3 in DNA: TGTGCCAGCAGCAAATTTATCGCCCGACGGAAAGAGACCCAGTACTTC. Translating it yields CASSKFIARRKETQYF.

This clone has a single count. The same CDR3 is also encoded by other DNA sequences in this sample. V gene TRBV7-2 combines with J gene TRBJ2-7; 7 bases line up with TRBD1. The CDR3 has 14 amino acids. V was clipped by 5 bases and J by 3 bases; unmatched bases: 7. Germline CDR1 and CDR2: SGHTA and FQGNSA. DNA for the CDR3: TGTGCCAGCAGCCTGACAGGGTCGGGCTACGAGCAGTACTTC. Its protein is CASSLTGSGYEQYF.

About this clone: One end of the junction does not line up with germline, which may come from a read error. The CDR3 region has the DNA TGTGCTAGCAGCCGCTCTCAAGCGGAGGAGACCCAGTACTTC. This translates into CASSRSQAEETQYF. The chain employs TRBV7-7 and TRBJ2-5; weak D call: TRBD2 (5 bases). Germline V lookup: CDR1 SSHAT, CDR2 FNYEAQ (reference sequence). The CDR3 has 14 amino acids. The variable domain in full, with the rest retrieved from reference TRBV7-7 and TRBJ2-5, is GAGVSQSPRYKVTKRGQDVTLRCDPISSHATLYWYQQALGQGPEFLTYFNYEAQPDKSGLPSDRFSAERPEGSISTLTIQRTEQRDSAMYRCASSRSQAEETQYFGPGTRLLVL.

V gene TRBV7-9 combines with J gene TRBJ2-1; no clear D. Between the trimmed V and J ends, which lost 3 bases and 2 bases, there was a span of 11 bases. Germline lookup yields CDR1 SEHNR and CDR2 FQNEAQ (reference sequence). There are 15 residues in the CDR3. In DNA, the CDR3 is TGTGCCAGCAGCTTTGGAAGTTCTGCCTACAATGAGCAGTTCTTC. This codes for CASSFGSSAYNEQFF.